The TCR beta chain described here comes from a study of CD8+CD57+ T cells in acquired aplastic anemia. Study summary: An average of roughly 2.9 ug of DNA was obtained from sorted CD4+ and CD8+ cells. Overall study results and limits: Patients versus controls showed no significant CD8+ Simpson's diversity difference.

Investigators profiled TCR beta VDJ and CDR3 from genomic DNA template. TCRdb re-called the reads through MiXCR, storing one row per CDR3 protein. The sample has approximately 170,000 distinct CDR3 sequences; around 43% are singletons. This clonotype showed up many times. Its antigen is not known. V was pared by 1 base and J by 3 bases, with 2 bases of the junction left unmatched. The germline CDR1 and CDR2 sequences are SEHNR and FQNEAQ (reference sequence). The CDR3 runs to 16 residues. All sequencing subjects had displayed CD8+CD57+ cell expansion on flow cytometry. Every patient presented with severe acquired aplastic anemia. When blood sampling took place, the patients had received no therapy.

The source is a human donor with aplastic anemia. The chain is built from TRBV7-9 and TRBJ1-4, with 10 bases lining up with TRBD1. Sample: sorted CD4+, CD8+, or CD8+CD57+ T cells (not recorded which) from PBMCs. CDR3 protein: CASSLGQGASNEKLFF. In nucleotides, the CDR3 is TGTGCCAGCAGCTTAGGACAGGGGGCTTCTAATGAAAAACTGTTTTTT.